The 24 T cell receptor beta chains below come from one sample, sequenced in a study of blood T cell repertoires in COVID-19. Clones were read by immunoSEQ multiplex PCR, and TCRdb kept only the in-frame ones, dropping some. Among fewer than 300,000 clones, about 87% were seen once, and the ten largest hold over 2%. Sequencing input: peripheral blood. These receptor sequences come from a woman in her forties or fifties with acute or convalescent COVID-19.

The chain has TRBV27 and TRBJ2-3; 10 nucleotides line up with TRBD2. Looked up from germline, CDR1 is MNHEY and CDR2 is SMNVEV (reference sequence). The CDR3 loop spans 17 amino acids. The V gene end was trimmed by 7 bases and the J gene end by 3 bases; junction bases not matched to a gene: 13. The CDR3 loop reads CASTGLADESLTDTQYF. The CDR3 DNA follows: TGTGCCAGCACCGGACTAGCGGATGAAAGTCTAACAGATACGCAGTATTTT.

This clone has only a few counts. This chain connects TRBV7-8 to TRBJ2-2, with TRBD1 as a possible D gene (6 bases). CDR3 length equals 16 residues. Germline values: CDR1 SGHVS, CDR2 FQNEAQ. With 7 bases removed from V and 7 bases from J, the gap between germline ends came to 22 bases. The CDR3 DNA reads as TGTGCCAGCACCCCACAAAACAGGGATTATATCGGGGAGCTGTTTTTT. Its protein product is CASTPQNRDYIGELFF.

The rearrangement joins TRBV28 to TRBJ2-7; D not resolved. The CDR3 runs to 12 residues. Germline-derived CDR1 and CDR2 are MDHEN and SYDVKM. Trimming stripped 4 bases from V and 11 bases from J, with 15 bases between. The CDR3 here is CASSSKPHQEYF. The DNA of the CDR3 is TGTGCCAGCAGTTCAAAACCTCACCAGGAGTACTTC.

The chain links TRBV27 to TRBJ1-6, with D possibly TRBD1 on 6 matching bases. V lost 6 bases to trimming and J lost 4 bases, with 16 bases between them. The CDR3 totals 16 residues. Germline CDR1 is MNHEY and CDR2 is SMNVEV (reference sequence). CDR3 sequence (DNA): TGTGCCAGCAGCACACAGGGTTTTGGGTATAATTCACCCCTCCACTTT. The encoded protein is CASSTQGFGYNSPLHF.

This clone was observed a few times. The rearrangement joins TRBV5-1 to TRBJ2-3, with D possibly matching TRBD1 (5 bases). The CDR3 has 14 residues. Trimming left V 4 bases short and J 0 bases short, with 9 bases between. Germline CDR1 and CDR2: SGHRS and YFSETQ. CDR3 loop: CASSRGESTDTQYF. As DNA, the CDR3 is TGCGCCAGCAGCAGGGGTGAAAGCACAGATACGCAGTATTTT. Full variable domain (missing parts from reference TRBV5-1 and TRBJ2-3): KAGVTQTPRYLIKTRGQQVTLSCSPISGHRSVSWYQQTPGQGLQFLFEYFSETQRNKGNFPGRFSGRQFSNSRSEMNVSTLELGDSALYLCASSRGESTDTQYFGPGTRLTVL.

The CDR3, as DNA: TGTGCCAGTACCTTGGTCCCGGGAGGGGATCAGCCCCAGCATTTT. Encoded protein: CASTLVPGGDQPQHF. The chain uses TRBV19 and TRBJ1-5; TRBD1 might be the D (5 bases). The CDR3 is 15 residues long. CDR1 is LNHDA and CDR2 is SQIVND in the germline V gene (reference sequence). Trimming removed 7 bases from V and 5 bases from J, with 18 bases in between.

A few counts support this clone. The V gene is TRBV7-2, the J gene TRBJ1-2, with 9 bases identical to TRBD1. Germline CDR1 reads SGHTA; CDR2 reads FQGNSA. After removal of 5 bases from V and 3 bases from J, the junction contained 7 bases not matched to a gene. The CDR3 consists of 15 residues. The CDR3 reads CASSIGGQGHYGYTF. As DNA, the CDR3 is TGTGCCAGCAGCATAGGGGGACAGGGCCACTATGGCTACACCTTC.

The chain joins TRBV2 to TRBJ1-2, with 8 nucleotides matching TRBD1. The V gene's germline CDR1 is SNHLY and CDR2 FYNNEI. V lost 8 bases and J lost 7; bases outside the gene matches: 18. The CDR3 spans 16 residues. The chain's CDR3 is CASDKGQGATKSGYTF. The CDR3 DNA reads TGTGCCAGCGATAAAGGGCAGGGGGCGACGAAAAGTGGCTACACCTTC.

The V and J genes are TRBV11-3 and TRBJ2-3, with 8 bases matching TRBD2. Germline trimming cut 2 bases from V and 5 bases from J; bases unmatched to any gene: 3. The length of the CDR3 is 14 residues. CDR1 is SGHNT, CDR2 YENEEA, per germline. The CDR3 sequence: CASSLQGLVDTQYF. CDR3 bases: TGTGCCAGCAGCTTACAGGGACTAGTAGATACGCAGTATTTT.

This sequence joins TRBV1 and TRBJ1-4; the table's TRBD1 call for D was not verified on the DNA. TRBV1 represents a pseudogene. This CDR3 region has 13 residues. The CDR3 DNA follows: TGCACCAGCAGCACATGTAAGGGGGAAAAACTGTTTTTT. Translating gives CTSSTCKGEKLFF.

The V call is TRBV10-2, the J call TRBJ2-3; 8 positions match TRBD1. Germline V gene data show CDR1 as WSHSY and CDR2 as SAAADI. V trimming: 0 bases; J trimming: 3 bases; junction bases outside the gene matches: 17. This CDR3 contains 20 residues. The CDR3 DNA follows: TGCGCCAGCAGTGAGTCGAATTTTCGCACCCGCAGGGGGCGGACAGATACGCAGTATTTT. As protein: CASSESNFRTRRGRTDTQYF.

The V call is TRBV24-1, the J call TRBJ2-7; unclear D gene. Germline V lookup: CDR1 KGHDR, CDR2 SFDVKD. V was cut by 7 bases and J by 0 bases, with 12 bases left in between. This CDR3 has 14 residues. Written as DNA, the CDR3 is TGTGCCACCAGGCCCGGCAGGAACTCCTACGAGCAGTACTTC. The encoded protein is CATRPGRNSYEQYF.

The chain couples TRBV6-4 to TRBJ2-3; TRBD2 agrees at 13 bases. The J segment lost 7 bases and the V segment lost 6 bases, leaving 7 bases of the junction unmatched. The CDR3 spans 15 residues. Germline CDR1 is MRHNA and CDR2 is SNTAGT. DNA for the CDR3: TGTGCCAGCAGCCCGGGGGGACTAGCGGGAAATACGCAGTATTTT. Translation gives CASSPGGLAGNTQYF.

This clone appeared a single time. The CDR3 coding sequence is TGCGCCAGCAGCCACTACGGGACAGACTACGAGCAGTACTTC. Translated: CASSHYGTDYEQYF. The chain employs TRBV4-1 and TRBJ2-7; 7 bases align to TRBD1. Germline trimming cut 3 bases from V and 3 bases from J; bases unmatched to any gene: 5. Germline V gene data show CDR1 as MGHRA and CDR2 as YSYEKL. CDR3 length: 14 amino acids.

This clone was detected only a few times. V is TRBV29-1 and J is TRBJ2-1; 7 positions agree with TRBD2. Germline V gives CDR1 SQVTM, CDR2 ANQGSEA. The CDR3 contains 13 residues. The junction had 6 bases not matched to a gene; V was cut back by 3 bases and J by 7 bases. CDR3 protein: CSVDGLGLNEQFF. The CDR3 DNA follows: TGCAGCGTTGACGGACTAGGTCTGAATGAGCAGTTCTTC.

This rearrangement joins TRBV6-5 to TRBJ1-4; D is undetermined. Between the trimmed V and J ends, which lost 11 bases and 1 base, there was a span of 14 bases. This CDR3 comprises 14 residues. CDR1 MNHEY and CDR2 SVGAGI come from the germline V gene. Written as DNA, the CDR3 is TGTGCCTTATTATCCCCCGTAACTAATGAAAAACTGTTTTTT. Residues: CALLSPVTNEKLFF.

The genes are TRBV21-1 and TRBJ1-4. TRBV21-1 is recorded as a pseudogene. The CDR3 consists of 17 residues. CDR3 residues: CASSKGRGGAANEKLFF. DNA of the CDR3: TGTGCCAGCAGCAAAGGGCGGGGAGGGGCAGCTAATGAAAAACTGTTTTTT.

The chain recombines TRBV28 with TRBJ2-2; TRBD2 agrees at 13 bases. The trim removed 1 base at V and 7 bases at J, leaving 15 bases unmatched. This CDR3 contains 20 residues. Germline V gene sequence: CDR1 MDHEN, CDR2 SYDVKM. The CDR3 DNA sequence: TGTGCCAGCAGTTTATACGTCCTTGGACTAGCGGGAGATCTTATCGGGGAGCTGTTTTTT. As protein: CASSLYVLGLAGDLIGELFF.

The chain couples TRBV9 to TRBJ2-7; 7 bases line up with TRBD2. With 0 bases clipped from V and 2 bases from J, the junction kept 8 bases outside the gene matches. CDR1 SGDLS and CDR2 YYNGEE come from the germline V gene. This CDR3 is 16 amino acids long. Written as DNA, the CDR3 is TGTGCCAGCAGCGTAGCTCCGGCGGGAGATACCTACGAGCAGTACTTC. Its translation: CASSVAPAGDTYEQYF.

The chain uses TRBV9 and TRBJ1-1, with a tentative D call TRBD1 (5 bases). Per germline, CDR1 SGDLS and CDR2 YYNGEE. Trimming removed 2 bases from V and 3 bases from J, with 8 bases in between. CDR3 size: 13 residues. The CDR3 reads CASSVRVDTEAFF. CDR3 nucleotide sequence: TGTGCCAGCAGCGTCAGGGTTGACACTGAAGCTTTCTTT.

The gene calls are TRBV9 and TRBJ1-5; 9 bases line up with TRBD1. Trimming removed 2 bases from V and 6 bases from J; junction bases left unmatched: 3. Germline CDR1 SGDLS, CDR2 YYNGEE. This CDR3 is 14 amino acids long. The CDR3 DNA is TGTGCCAGCAGCGTTGGGGACAGGGTTCAGCCCCAGCATTTT. Protein product: CASSVGDRVQPQHF.

This clone was picked up one time. The J gene is TRBJ2-7, the V gene TRBV6-1; 14 nucleotides align to TRBD2. V lost 2 bases and J lost 6; bases outside the gene matches: 12. CDR1 is MNHNS and CDR2 is SASEGT in the germline V gene. This CDR3 has 18 residues. The CDR3 reads CASSEISPGLAGECEQYF. The CDR3 region has the DNA TGTGCCAGCAGTGAAATTTCCCCGGGACTAGCGGGAGAGTGCGAGCAGTACTTC.

The chain joins TRBV3-1 (or the pseudogene TRBV3-2) to TRBJ2-7, with 10 positions matching TRBD2. The CDR3 sequence is 14 residues long. Germline V gene sequence: CDR1 LGHDT, CDR2 YNNKEL (reference sequence). V dropped 4 bases and J dropped 7; count of bases not matched to a gene: 7. The CDR3: CASSLASGRGEQYF. DNA of the CDR3: TGTGCCAGCAGCCTGGCTAGCGGGAGAGGGGAGCAGTACTTC.

V is TRBV7-2 and J is TRBJ1-1; D is unresolved. V was clipped by 2 bases and J by 4 bases, with 5 bases between them. Germline CDR1 SGHTA, CDR2 FQGNSA. The CDR3 consists of 12 residues. The CDR3 spells CASSLRGTEAFF. As DNA, the CDR3 is TGTGCCAGCAGCTTAAGAGGCACTGAAGCTTTCTTT.